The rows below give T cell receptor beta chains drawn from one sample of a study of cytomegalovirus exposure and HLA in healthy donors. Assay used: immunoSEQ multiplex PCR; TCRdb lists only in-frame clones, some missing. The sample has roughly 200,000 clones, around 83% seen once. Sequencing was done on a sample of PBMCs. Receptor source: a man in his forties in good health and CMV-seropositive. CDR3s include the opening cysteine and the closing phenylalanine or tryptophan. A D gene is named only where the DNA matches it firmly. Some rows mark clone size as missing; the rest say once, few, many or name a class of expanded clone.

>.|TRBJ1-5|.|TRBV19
TGTGCCAGTAGCCAGACAGGAGGATCTAGCAATCAGCCCCAGCATTTT
CASSQTGGSSNQPQHF
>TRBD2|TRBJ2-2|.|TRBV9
TGTGCCAGCAGCGAAGGGACTAGCGGGAGATACGGGGAGCTGTTTTTT
CASSEGTSGRYGELFF
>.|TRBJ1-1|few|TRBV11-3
TGTGCCAGCAGCTTCACATCGAACACTGAAGCTTTCTTT
CASSFTSNTEAFF
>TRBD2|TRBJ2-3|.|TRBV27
TGTGCCAGCAGTTCGGGGAGGGTCACAGATACGCAGTATTTT
CASSSGRVTDTQYF
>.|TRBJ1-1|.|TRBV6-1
TGTGCCAGCAGTGCCTACACTGAAGCTTTCTTT
CASSAYTEAFF
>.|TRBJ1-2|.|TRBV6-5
TGTGCCAGCACCCCGACAGGACTCTATGGCTACACCTTC
CASTPTGLYGYTF
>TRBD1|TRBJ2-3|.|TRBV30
TGTGCCTGGAGTGGACAGGGTTCAAGGGCAGATACGCAGTATTTT
CAWSGQGSRADTQYF
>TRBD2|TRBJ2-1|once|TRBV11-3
TGTGCCAGCAGCTTAGGTCGGGAGGGGGTAGGGAATGAGCAGTTCTTC
CASSLGREGVGNEQFF
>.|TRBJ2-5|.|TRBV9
TGTGCCAGCAGCGTAGCGGCAGGGGAAGAGACCCAGTACTTC
CASSVAAGEETQYF
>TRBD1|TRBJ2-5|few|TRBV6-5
TGTGCCAGCGGCCCTGGGACAGGTCATAGTGGGGCCCAGTACTTC
CASGPGTGHSGAQYF
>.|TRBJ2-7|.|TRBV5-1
TGCGCCAGCAGTACCGGAGGAGGAGCTACCTACGAGCAGTACTTC
CASSTGGGATYEQYF
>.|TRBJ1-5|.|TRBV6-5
TGTGCCAGCAGCTCAGGGGTAGGGCAGCCCCAGCATTTT
CASSSGVGQPQHF
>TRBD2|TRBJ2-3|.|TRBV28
TGTGCCAGCAGGGGGACTAGCGGGAGGGCCCCCGATACGCAGTATTTT
CASRGTSGRAPDTQYF
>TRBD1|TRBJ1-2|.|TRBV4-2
TGTGCCAGCAGCCAAGACGGACAGGGGGCCCCCCTCTATGGCTACACCTTC
CASSQDGQGAPLYGYTF
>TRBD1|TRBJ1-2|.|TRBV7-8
TGTGCCAGCAGCTTGTCTAACAGGGGAGGCTACACCTTC
CASSLSNRGGYTF
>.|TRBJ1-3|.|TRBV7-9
TGTGCCAGCAGCTTAGGGAGCTCTGGAAACACCATATATTTT
CASSLGSSGNTIYF
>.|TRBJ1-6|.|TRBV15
TGTGCCACCAGCAGAGATAAGGCGCGTCAGGGTTTGATTTCACCCCTCCACTTT
CATSRDKARQGLISPLHF
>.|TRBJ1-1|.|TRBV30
TGTGCCTGGAGTCGGGCTTTCTTT
CAWSRAFF
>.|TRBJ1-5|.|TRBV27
TGTGCCAGCAGTTGGACAGATAGCAATCAGCCCCAGCATTTT
CASSWTDSNQPQHF
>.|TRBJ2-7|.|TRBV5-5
TGTGCCAGCAGCTTCCCAGGTATTTCCTACGAGCAGTACTTC
CASSFPGISYEQYF
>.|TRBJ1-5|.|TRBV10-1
TGCGCCAGCAGTGAGTCCGGTCAGCCCCAGCATTTT
CASSESGQPQHF
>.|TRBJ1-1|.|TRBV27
TGTGCCAGCAGTTTCACAGGAGCCTTGAACACTGAAGCTTTCTTT
CASSFTGALNTEAFF
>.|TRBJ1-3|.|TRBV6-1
TGTGCCAGCAGTCTAGGGGCTTTCTCCGGAAACACCATATATTTT
CASSLGAFSGNTIYF
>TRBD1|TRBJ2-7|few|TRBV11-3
TGTGCCAGCAGCTTAGGGGACAGATCCTACGAGCAGTACTTC
CASSLGDRSYEQYF
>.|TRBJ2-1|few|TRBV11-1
TGTGCCAGCAGCTTAGAGATCCTAGCAGGCGATGAGCAGTTCTTC
CASSLEILAGDEQFF
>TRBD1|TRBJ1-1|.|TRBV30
TGTGCCTGGAAGCAGACAGGGGGGACTGAAGCTTTCTTT
CAWKQTGGTEAFF
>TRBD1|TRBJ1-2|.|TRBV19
TGTGCCAGTAGTATAGCTTGGACAGGACTTTCCTATGGCTACACCTTC
CASSIAWTGLSYGYTF
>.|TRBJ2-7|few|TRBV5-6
TGTGCCAGCAGCTTTGTCTCGGGGATTACCTACGAGCAGTACTTC
CASSFVSGITYEQYF